The sequence of this T cell receptor beta chain was determined in a study of response to subunit inactivated influenza vaccine. Study-wide results and caveats: The authors proposed limited new T cell recruitment per seasonal influenza vaccination.

Many counts were recorded for this clonotype. Its antigen is not identified. Germline V gene sequence: CDR1 SGHRS, CDR2 YFSETQ. V lost 5 bases, J lost 0 bases, and 7 bases stayed unmatched. The CDR3 covers 15 residues. TCRdb processed the RT-PCR reads anew with MiXCR; each CDR3 protein has one entry. The data hold approximately 680,000 distinct CDR3 sequences, with 15% to 17% observed a single time. The source material was PBMCs from blood, sampled about 11 days after vaccination. The clonotype was recovered from a man aged 50-59 years who received an inactivated influenza vaccine. The chain employs TRBV5-1 and TRBJ1-2; 7 bases align to TRBD1. CDR3 bases: TGCGCCAGCAGTACCGGACAGGCTGCTAACTATGGCTACACCTTC. Protein: CASSTGQAANYGYTF.